Shown below are 22 T cell receptor beta chains from a single sample sequenced in a study of cytomegalovirus exposure and HLA in healthy donors. PCR was performed using 60 Vbeta and 13 Jbeta primers. The repertoire was sequenced with immunoSEQ multiplex PCR; TCRdb's copy has only in-frame clones and lacks some. The sample table includes 80,000 to 100,000 clones. Input material: PBMCs. The receptor source for this set is a man in his fifties or sixties in good health and CMV-seropositive.

The V and J genes are TRBV19 and TRBJ2-1; 8 nucleotides match TRBD1. The length of the CDR3 is 14 residues. V was pared by 8 bases and J by 6 bases, with 9 bases of the junction left unmatched. From germline, CDR1 is LNHDA and CDR2 SQIVND (reference sequence). The CDR3, as DNA: TGTGCCAGTCGCAATCAGGGACAGGTCAATGAGCAGTTCTTC. Encoded protein: CASRNQGQVNEQFF.

This chain uses TRBV5-1 with TRBJ2-7; 9 nucleotides align to TRBD1. Germline CDR1 and CDR2: SGHRS and YFSETQ. The CDR3 runs 14 residues. Trimming took 4 bases from V and 5 from J; bases not matched to a gene: 7. This CDR3 reads CASSLPDRGNEQYF. The CDR3 DNA is TGCGCCAGCAGCCTACCGGACAGGGGCAACGAGCAGTACTTC.

V gene TRBV7-9 combines with J gene TRBJ2-1, with a weak D call TRBD1 (6 bases). Germline values: CDR1 SEHNR, CDR2 FQNEAQ (reference sequence). The CDR3 is made up of 13 amino acids. Trimming stripped 3 bases from V and 9 bases from J, with 12 bases between. The CDR3 nucleotides are TGTGCCAGCAGCTTTGAACAGGGTAGTGAGCAGTTCTTC. Translated: CASSFEQGSEQFF.

The J gene is TRBJ1-3, the V gene TRBV7-2, with unresolved D. The CDR3 contains 14 residues. Germline values: CDR1 SGHTA, CDR2 FQGNSA. Trimming took 1 base from V and 2 from J, leaving 6 bases between them. CDR3 in amino acids: CASSLVVPGNTIYF. The CDR3 DNA is TGTGCCAGCAGCTTAGTCGTTCCTGGAAACACCATATATTTT.

The J gene is TRBJ2-5, the V gene TRBV18, with 7 nucleotides matching TRBD2. Germline-derived CDR1 and CDR2 are KGHSH and LQKENI. CDR3 length: 18 amino acids. The junction had 16 bases not matched to a gene; V was cut back by 4 bases and J by 2 bases. The CDR3 region has the DNA TGTGCCAGCTCACTCCTCAACCCTAGCGGAGGAAGTCAAGAGACCCAGTACTTC. Its protein product is CASSLLNPSGGSQETQYF.

The genes are TRBV9 and TRBJ2-1; D uncertain. Trimming took off 1 base at V and 9 bases at J, with 8 bases between the two ends. The length of the CDR3 is 12 residues. Germline lookup yields CDR1 SGDLS and CDR2 YYNGEE. CDR3 bases: TGTGCCAGCAGCGTATTCTTCGGTGAGCAGTTCTTC. Its translation is CASSVFFGEQFF.

This chain uses TRBV30 with TRBJ2-4; D not resolved. V lost 1 base, J lost 1 base, and 5 bases lay in between. Per the germline V gene, CDR1 is GTSNPN and CDR2 is SVGIG (reference sequence). This CDR3 spans 13 amino acids. CDR3 protein: CAWSAVAKNIQYF. The CDR3 region has the DNA TGTGCCTGGAGTGCAGTGGCCAAAAACATTCAGTACTTC.

The genes are TRBV13 and TRBJ1-3; no reliable D call. This CDR3 is built from 18 residues. Germline V gene lookup returns CDR1 PRHDT and CDR2 FYEKMQ (reference sequence). Trimming cost V 2 bases and J 0 bases, with 17 bases left between them. CDR3 loop: CASSLLSYSRLSGNTIYF. The CDR3 DNA is TGTGCCAGCAGCTTACTTTCATACTCACGTCTCTCTGGAAACACCATATATTTT.

The chain combines TRBV5-1 with TRBJ2-1, with 10 bases identical to TRBD2. The V and J ends lost 4 bases and 9 bases, in that order; junction bases with no gene match: 13. The CDR3 runs to 16 residues. Germline CDR1 and CDR2: SGHRS and YFSETQ. The CDR3 here is CASSHTGTSARGEQFF. In DNA form, the CDR3 reads TGCGCCAGCAGCCACACCGGGACTAGCGCCAGGGGTGAGCAGTTCTTC.

The J gene is TRBJ2-7, the V gene TRBV28; a weak D match, TRBD2 (7 bases). Trimming removed 3 bases at V and 4 bases at J, with 13 bases between. CDR3 length: 14 amino acids. CDR1 MDHEN and CDR2 SYDVKM come from the germline V gene. Here the CDR3 DNA reads TGTGCCAGCAGTTTCCGGGGGAGGGGGTACGAGCAGTACTTC. This encodes CASSFRGRGYEQYF.

The J gene is TRBJ1-2, the V gene TRBV10-1; TRBD1 agrees at 7 bases. The CDR3 has 14 residues. Germline V gene lookup returns CDR1 WNHNN and CDR2 SYGVQD (reference sequence). The V segment lost 10 bases and the J segment 4 bases; nucleotides outside the gene matches: 12. The CDR3 region has the DNA TGCGCCAACCAAAAGGGGGCTTATATCTATGGCTACACCTTC. It specifies CANQKGAYIYGYTF.

The CDR3 spells CASSQKTGGLIDEQFF. CDR3 nucleotides: TGCGCCAGCAGCCAAAAGACAGGGGGCCTTATCGATGAGCAGTTCTTC. The rearrangement links TRBV4-1 to TRBJ2-1; 10 bases line up with TRBD1. Germline CDR1 is MGHRA and CDR2 is YSYEKL. The CDR3 totals 16 residues. V gave up 2 bases and J gave up 8 bases; unmatched junction bases: 9.

The chain carries TRBV30 and TRBJ1-1; 8 bases match TRBD1. The CDR3 totals 11 residues. V shed 2 bases and J 11 bases; nucleotides not matched to a gene: 4. CDR1 GTSNPN and CDR2 SVGIG come from the germline V gene (reference sequence). The CDR3 region has the DNA TGTGCCTGGAGTTCGAACAGGGGGGCTTTCTTT. This translates into CAWSSNRGAFF.

V and J are TRBV15 and TRBJ2-5; tentatively, D is TRBD2 (6 bases). Trimming stripped 3 bases from V and 0 bases from J, with 11 bases between. CDR1 and CDR2 from the germline V gene are LNHNV and YYDKDF (reference sequence). The CDR3 covers 15 residues. The CDR3 DNA follows: TGTGCCACCAGCAGGGATCGGGGGTACCAAGAGACCCAGTACTTC. Amino acid sequence: CATSRDRGYQETQYF. Full variable domain (rest looked up from reference TRBV15 and TRBJ2-5): DAMVIQNPRYQVTQFGKPVTLSCSQTLNHNVMYWYQQKSSQAPKLLFHYYDKDFNNEADTPDNFQSRRPNTSFCFLDIRSPGLGDTAMYLCATSRDRGYQETQYFGPGTRLLVL.

The J gene is TRBJ2-1, the V gene TRBV28, with D uncertain. The germline CDR1 and CDR2 sequences are MDHEN and SYDVKM. The CDR3 totals 11 residues. The V gene lost 4 bases and the J gene lost 4 bases, with 2 bases spanning the gap. CDR3 DNA: TGTGCCAGCAGTTCTTACAATGAGCAGTTCTTC. As protein: CASSSYNEQFF.

This sequence joins TRBV9 and TRBJ1-1; tentative D call: TRBD1 (5 bases). The CDR3 has 14 amino acids. Germline V gives CDR1 SGDLS, CDR2 YYNGEE. Trimming cost V 2 bases and J 1 base, with 9 bases left between them. The CDR3 loop reads CASSVGATNTEAFF. The DNA for the CDR3 is TGTGCCAGCAGCGTTGGGGCCACGAACACTGAAGCTTTCTTT.

This chain uses TRBV19 with TRBJ2-2; tentative D call: TRBD2 (5 bases). The germline V gene encodes CDR1 LNHDA and CDR2 SQIVND (reference sequence). Trimming took 5 bases from V and 6 from J, leaving 13 bases between them. The CDR3 sequence is 14 residues long. The CDR3 region is CASSPRGLAGELFF. DNA for the CDR3: TGTGCCAGTAGTCCTCGCGGGCTAGCCGGGGAGCTGTTTTTT.

The V and J genes are TRBV4-1 and TRBJ2-7; D is undetermined. The CDR3 is 17 amino acids. Germline CDR1 is MGHRA and CDR2 is YSYEKL. With 0 bases removed from V and 2 bases from J, the gap between germline ends came to 17 bases. The CDR3 here is CASSQDESARLTYEQYF. CDR3 nucleotide sequence: TGCGCCAGCAGCCAAGATGAAAGCGCCCGTCTAACCTACGAGCAGTACTTC.

The chain joins TRBV4-2 to TRBJ2-2; 8 bases are a match to TRBD2. V was pared by 6 bases and J by 0 bases, with 9 bases of the junction left unmatched. Germline V gives CDR1 LGHNA, CDR2 YNFKEQ. The CDR3 covers 17 residues. The CDR3 region is CASRGLGKNSNTGELFF. CDR3 nucleotides: TGTGCCAGCAGGGGACTAGGAAAGAACTCGAACACCGGGGAGCTGTTTTTT.

The chain carries TRBV4-3 and TRBJ2-6; D unresolved. From germline, CDR1 is LGHNA and CDR2 YSLEER. Trimming took 1 base from V and 2 from J, leaving 6 bases between them. The CDR3 runs to 15 residues. Here the CDR3 reads CASSQGSPGANVLTF. The CDR3 nucleotides read TGCGCCAGCAGCCAAGGTTCTCCTGGGGCCAACGTCCTGACTTTC.

The rearrangement links TRBV7-2 to TRBJ2-3, with 7 bases identical to TRBD1. Germline V gene sequence: CDR1 SGHTA, CDR2 FQGNSA. Trimming at V came to 5 bases and at J to 7 bases, leaving 12 bases not matched to a gene. This CDR3 has 15 amino acids. The CDR3 nucleotides are TGTGCCAGCAGCGAGGTGTCAGGGGGATTGTATACGCAGTATTTT. It is translated as CASSEVSGGLYTQYF.

V and J are TRBV5-1 and TRBJ2-4; 7 bases are a match to TRBD2. Germline CDR1 is SGHRS and CDR2 is YFSETQ. V shed 0 bases, J shed 6 bases, and the junction held 12 bases outside the gene matches. The CDR3 runs to 17 residues. The CDR3 coding sequence is TGCGCCAGCAGCTTGGATACGGGCGGGGGTCCGACAAACATTCAGTACTTC. Its translation: CASSLDTGGGPTNIQYF.